This TCR beta chain was retrieved from a study of CD4 T cells in relation to SARS-CoV-2 and coronaviruses. With respect to this clone: Its antigen is unknown.

The unexposed donors gave CD4+ T cells in 2011-2018, prior to COVID-19. The cells were cultured for over eight days before CD4+ T cells were isolated. Testing used SARS-CoV-2 S/N and four cold-coronavirus spikes on unexposed-donor CD4+ T cells, cells permitting. On days 3 and 7, cultures got half fresh IL-2 medium. Only in-frame clones appear in the TCRdb table, and some are missing; sequencing was by immunoSEQ multiplex PCR. The sample holds more than 20,000 clones, around 75% seen once. The CDR3 runs to 15 residues. J was trimmed by 5 bases and V by 0 bases; bases with no gene match: 6. Looked up from germline, CDR1 is SGHRS and CDR2 is YFSETQ.

V and J are TRBV5-1 and TRBJ1-2; 8 bases align to TRBD1. This clonotype was obtained from a human donor in good health. The sample consisted of CD4+ T cells from PBMCs, cultured in vitro. In DNA, the CDR3 is TGCGCCAGCAGCTTGGGGGGACAGGTGCAATATGGCTACACCTTC. The encoded protein is CASSLGGQVQYGYTF.